Listed here are 20 T cell receptor beta chains from one sample, sequenced in a study of identical twins. TCRdb re-called the 5' RACE reads with MiXCR, one entry per CDR3 protein. The table records roughly 500,000 distinct CDR3 sequences, less than 25% of them present only once. This same sample was also taken into another study, of T cells expressing NK-cell markers.

What was sequenced was CD4+ T cells sorted from blood. The receptors stem from a woman between 18 and 29 years old in good health.

This clonotype was picked up a small number of times. The chain recombines TRBV29-1 with TRBJ2-4; D is ambiguous. Germline V gene sequence: CDR1 SQVTM, CDR2 ANQGSEA. The CDR3 is 17 amino acids. Deletions cut 0 bases from V and 0 bases from J, with 15 bases between. The CDR3 nucleotides read TGCAGCGTTGAAGATTTGCGGCATACTCAAGCCAAAAACATTCAGTACTTC. Protein sequence: CSVEDLRHTQAKNIQYF.

This clonotype was recorded many times. This chain connects TRBV12-3 or TRBV12-4 to TRBJ2-1, with D unresolved. This CDR3 region has 12 residues. The V and J ends lost 3 bases and 4 bases respectively, with 4 bases between them. The CDR3 region is CASSLQYNEQFF. In nucleotides, the CDR3 is TGTGCCAGCAGTTTGCAGTACAATGAGCAGTTCTTC.

Only a few counts were recorded for this clonotype. The chain has TRBV20-1 and TRBJ2-1, with D possibly being TRBD2 (5 bases). CDR1 and CDR2 from the germline V gene are DFQATT and SNEGSKA (reference sequence). The CDR3 spans 12 residues. V shed 8 bases and J shed 9 bases, with 17 bases lying between them. CDR3 protein: CSLPGKVSEQFF. Written as DNA, the CDR3 is TGCAGTCTCCCGGGAAAAGTTAGTGAGCAGTTCTTC.

The chain carries TRBV5-4 and TRBJ2-3; D is perhaps TRBD2 (6 bases). This CDR3 region has 16 residues. V lost 4 bases and J 0 bases, leaving 15 bases between the germline ends. The germline V gene has CDR1 SGHNT and CDR2 YYREEE (reference sequence). CDR3 bases: TGTGCCAGCAGCACCTCTAGCGCCCCTAGCACAGATACGCAGTATTTT. Translated, it gives CASSTSSAPSTDTQYF.

This clonotype was seen at least ten times. The rearrangement uses TRBV29-1 and TRBJ1-1; D call uncertain. The germline V and J ends were trimmed by 6 bases and 1 base, with 12 bases remaining between them. The CDR3 runs 13 residues. The germline CDR1 and CDR2 sequences are SQVTM and ANQGSEA. The CDR3 bases are TGCAGCGTCCAACCCCGTGGGAACACTGAAGCTTTCTTT. This gives the protein CSVQPRGNTEAFF.

This clonotype was counted a few times. The chain is built from TRBV5-1 and TRBJ2-3; D is possibly TRBD1 or TRBD2 (5 bases each). Germline V gene sequence: CDR1 SGHRS, CDR2 YFSETQ. Trimming pared 3 bases from V and 5 bases from J, leaving 13 bases between. This CDR3 comprises 14 residues. The CDR3 protein is CASSSRDPRDTQYF. The CDR3 DNA reads TGCGCCAGCAGCTCCCGGGACCCCAGAGATACGCAGTATTTT.

The chain combines TRBV20-1 with TRBJ2-7; 10 bases match TRBD1. Looked up from germline, CDR1 is DFQATT and CDR2 is SNEGSKA (reference sequence). This CDR3 has 15 residues. V gave up 5 bases and J gave up 5 bases; unmatched junction bases: 12. In DNA, the CDR3 is TGCAGTGCTGAGACTACCCGGGACAGGGGCCACGAGCAGTACTTC. Its translation: CSAETTRDRGHEQYF.

In this sample, this clonotype turned up many times. This chain uses TRBV7-2 with TRBJ2-1; 7 positions match TRBD1. This CDR3 spans 15 amino acids. The J segment lost 2 bases and the V segment lost 5 bases, leaving 6 bases of the junction unmatched. Germline assignment: CDR1 SGHTA and CDR2 FQGNSA. CDR3 sequence (DNA): TGTGCCAGCAGCCCAATGACAGGGCCCTACAATGAGCAGTTCTTC. Its translation: CASSPMTGPYNEQFF.

This chain joins TRBV6-5 and TRBJ1-3; D is uncertain. With 11 bases removed from V and 2 bases from J, the gap between germline ends came to 10 bases. This CDR3 comprises 12 residues. Germline CDR1 MNHEY, CDR2 SVGAGI. The CDR3, as DNA: TGTGCCGCGGCACCAACTGGAAACACCATATATTTT. Amino acids: CAAAPTGNTIYF.

This clonotype was observed at least ten times. This rearrangement joins TRBV4-2 to TRBJ2-7, with D unresolved. V was cut by 0 bases and J by 2 bases, with 11 bases left in between. This CDR3 is 15 amino acids long. The germline V gene encodes CDR1 LGHNA and CDR2 YNFKEQ. The CDR3 protein is CASSQDLRSAYEQYF. CDR3 DNA sequence: TGTGCCAGCAGCCAAGATCTGAGGTCCGCCTACGAGCAGTACTTC.

The V gene is TRBV7-3, the J gene TRBJ1-2, with TRBD1 matching 10 bases. V gave up 4 bases and J gave up 5 bases; unmatched junction bases: 7. This CDR3 is 15 amino acids long. Per the germline V gene, CDR1 is SGHTA and CDR2 is FQGTGA. The CDR3 protein is CASSSRPGQGYGYTF. The CDR3 DNA reads TGTGCCAGCAGCTCCAGGCCGGGACAGGGGTATGGCTACACCTTC.

This clonotype came up a few times. The gene calls are TRBV6-5 and TRBJ1-1; TRBD1 is a possible D gene (5 bases). The germline gives CDR1 MNHEY, CDR2 SVGAGI. The CDR3 is 13 residues long. Deletions cut 2 bases from V and 6 bases from J, with 10 bases between. The CDR3, as DNA: TGTGCCAGCAGTTACGAGGGGAGGGCTGAAGCTTTCTTT. This translates into CASSYEGRAEAFF.

This clonotype showed up just a few times. The chain combines TRBV9 with TRBJ2-5, with D unclear. This CDR3 has 14 amino acids. Germline V gene sequence: CDR1 SGDLS, CDR2 YYNGEE. Trimming pared 2 bases from V and 5 bases from J, leaving 13 bases between. The CDR3 region is CASSVGKHPETQYF. In DNA, the CDR3 is TGTGCCAGCAGCGTCGGCAAACATCCGGAGACCCAGTACTTC.

CDR3 bases: TGTGCCAGCAGTTTGACTAGCGGGAGACTTCTTTCCTACGAGCAGTACTTC. Protein sequence: CASSLTSGRLLSYEQYF. The rearrangement joins TRBV27 to TRBJ2-7; TRBD2 matches at 12 bases. Unmatched junction bases numbered 7, after V lost 3 bases and J lost 1 base. Germline V gene lookup returns CDR1 MNHEY and CDR2 SMNVEV (reference sequence). CDR3 length: 17 residues.

J is TRBJ2-1 and V is TRBV9; TRBD1 is a possible D gene (6 bases). Trimming left V 0 bases short and J 5 bases short, with 12 bases between. CDR3 length: 15 amino acids. Germline V CDR1 and CDR2: SGDLS, YYNGEE. DNA for the CDR3: TGTGCCAGCAGCGTAGAAAGGGGGATAGACAATGAGCAGTTCTTC. Protein sequence: CASSVERGIDNEQFF.

The chain combines TRBV20-1 with TRBJ2-5, with a possible D match to TRBD2 (7 bases). Trimming removed 3 bases from V and 7 bases from J, with 21 bases in between. Germline V CDR1 and CDR2: DFQATT, SNEGSKA (reference sequence). The CDR3 is 15 amino acids. This CDR3 is CSASVSGGGGGTQYF. The CDR3 nucleotides are TGCAGTGCTAGTGTCTCCGGCGGCGGGGGCGGGACCCAGTACTTC.

V and J are TRBV20-1 and TRBJ1-3; a possible D gene is TRBD1 (5 bases). The CDR3 is 14 residues long. The germline V and J ends were trimmed by 3 bases and 0 bases, with 9 bases remaining between them. From germline, CDR1 is DFQATT and CDR2 SNEGSKA (reference sequence). The CDR3 loop reads CSARDKTSGNTIYF. Here the CDR3 DNA reads TGCAGTGCTAGGGACAAGACCTCTGGAAACACCATATATTTT.

The genes are TRBV5-1 and TRBJ2-2; D unclear. V was cut by 0 bases and J by 0 bases, with 3 bases left in between. CDR1 SGHRS and CDR2 YFSETQ come from the germline V gene. The CDR3 is 14 residues long. CDR3 DNA: TGCGCCAGCAGCTTGGCCTCGAACACCGGGGAGCTGTTTTTT. This sequence encodes CASSLASNTGELFF.

J is TRBJ2-5 and V is TRBV7-9; maybe TRBD2 (7 bases). Between the trimmed V and J ends, which lost 5 bases and 3 bases, there was a span of 13 bases. The germline CDR1 and CDR2 sequences are SEHNR and FQNEAQ (reference sequence). This CDR3 comprises 14 residues. This CDR3 reads CASSEGGGKETQYF. CDR3 in DNA: TGTGCCAGCAGCGAGGGAGGGGGTAAAGAGACCCAGTACTTC.

As DNA, the CDR3 is TGTGCCAGCAGCCCGTGGACTAGCGGGCCCACAGATACGCAGTATTTT. The encoded protein is CASSPWTSGPTDTQYF. The chain has TRBV7-2 and TRBJ2-3; TRBD2 aligns across 11 bases. This CDR3 has 16 residues. Trimming at V came to 5 bases and at J to 2 bases, leaving 6 bases not matched to a gene. Germline lookup yields CDR1 SGHTA and CDR2 FQGNSA.